The rows below give T cell receptor beta chains drawn from one sample of a study of neurological immune-mediated disorders. TCRdb re-derived calls from the 5' RACE reads in MiXCR, one entry per CDR3 protein. The top ten hold 9.6% of the sample, which has fewer than 90,000 distinct CDR3 sequences, 10% seen once. The sequenced sample consisted of PBMCs. Source of these receptors: a man younger than 40 in good health. The CDR3 runs from the conserved cysteine through the conserved F or W. A row's size may be missing; if present it is once, few, many or a size class.

V,size,J,CDR3
TRBV20-1,-,TRBJ2-2,CSARAGGGNTGELFF
TRBV7-3,many,TRBJ2-5,CASSLAGLAGDGETQYF
TRBV24-1,many,TRBJ2-5,CATSDSGGGETQYF
TRBV20-1,many,TRBJ2-3,CSANLAGNYF
TRBV11-2,few,TRBJ2-1,CASSHSGGMDEQFF
TRBV5-1,many,TRBJ2-2,CASSESGMNTGELFF
TRBV7-9,many,TRBJ1-1,CASIQKPGGDTEAFF
TRBV5-1,-,TRBJ2-2,CASSAGDSDTGELFF
TRBV20-1,-,TRBJ1-1,CSASGGSNTEAFF
TRBV6-5,many,TRBJ2-1,CASSRLADTYNEQFF
TRBV12-3/TRBV12-4,few,TRBJ2-6,CASSPPRRYPGANVLTF
TRBV7-2,many,TRBJ1-5,CASSRPAGNQPQHF
TRBV11-2,-,TRBJ2-1,CASSRSAGSSYNEQFF
TRBV5-1,few,TRBJ1-6,CASSLDGQGFSPLHF
TRBV20-1,few,TRBJ2-7,CSARVATVFSYEQYF
TRBV15,many,TRBJ2-2,CATSPGSGGELFF
TRBV7-6,many,TRBJ1-5,CASSSRSGAVNQPQHF
TRBV20-1,many,TRBJ2-5,CSANGQGETQYF
TRBV5-1,many,TRBJ2-1,CASSSTRSSYNEQFF
TRBV18,-,TRBJ2-1,CASSPRRGDRGGYNEQFF
TRBV7-6,few,TRBJ2-1,CASSLVGQGYNEQFF
TRBV5-1,many,TRBJ2-3,CASSLLASGSSDTQYF
TRBV3-1,many,TRBJ2-7,CASSRGTSGSYEQYF
TRBV5-1,many,TRBJ2-3,CASSLASRVPSTDTQYF
TRBV27,many,TRBJ2-3,CASRMDRAYTDTQYF
TRBV30,many,TRBJ1-1,CAWKGIRATEAFF
TRBV18,many,TRBJ2-1,CASSPTRDRHNEQFF
TRBV7-2,many,TRBJ1-5,CASSLGYSNNQPQHF
TRBV19,many,TRBJ1-1,CATKDGTLGTEAFF
TRBV3-1,large,TRBJ1-6,CASSQVRENSPLHF
TRBV7-2,many,TRBJ2-3,CASSLLGSTDTQYF
TRBV5-1,few,TRBJ2-2,CASSSLTGANTGELFF
TRBV7-7,many,TRBJ1-5,CASSLVWSRDLVNQPQHF
TRBV20-1,many,TRBJ2-7,CSARDSAGGYEQYF
TRBV2,many,TRBJ2-2,CASSERLNTGELFF
TRBV27,many,TRBJ2-6,CASSSDTVDRSGANVLTF
TRBV7-2,many,TRBJ2-3,CASSSGLAGDTQYF
TRBV15,many,TRBJ1-6,CATSEVQHGSPLHF
TRBV5-1,few,TRBJ2-2,CASSFTGGNTGELFF
TRBV28,many,TRBJ2-7,CASSVQGGQYF
TRBV10-3,many,TRBJ1-1,CAIRGLDTEAFF
TRBV5-1,many,TRBJ2-3,CASSQGWGDTDTQYF
TRBV28,many,TRBJ1-5,CASTSQGAQPQHF
TRBV28,many,TRBJ2-1,CASSPPGDRSYNEQFF
TRBV5-4,many,TRBJ2-5,CAIGRREETQYF
TRBV9,many,TRBJ2-1,CASSLRDSTYNEQFF